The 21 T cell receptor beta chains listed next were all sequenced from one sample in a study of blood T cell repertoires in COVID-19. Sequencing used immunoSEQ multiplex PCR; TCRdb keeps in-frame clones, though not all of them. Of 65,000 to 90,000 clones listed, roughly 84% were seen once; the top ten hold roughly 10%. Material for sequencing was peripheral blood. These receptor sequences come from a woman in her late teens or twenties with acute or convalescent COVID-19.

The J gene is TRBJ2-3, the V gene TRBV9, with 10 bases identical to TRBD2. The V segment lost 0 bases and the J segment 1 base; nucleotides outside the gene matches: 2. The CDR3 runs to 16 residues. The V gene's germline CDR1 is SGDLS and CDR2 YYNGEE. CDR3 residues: CASSVVGTSGTDTQYF. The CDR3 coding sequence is TGTGCCAGCAGCGTAGTGGGGACTAGCGGCACAGATACGCAGTATTTT.

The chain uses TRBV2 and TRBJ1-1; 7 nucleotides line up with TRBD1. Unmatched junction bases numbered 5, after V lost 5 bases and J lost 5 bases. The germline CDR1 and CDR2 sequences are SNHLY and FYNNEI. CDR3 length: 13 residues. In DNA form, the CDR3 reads TGTGCCAGCAGTTCACAGGGGAGGACTGAAGCTTTCTTT. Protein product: CASSSQGRTEAFF.

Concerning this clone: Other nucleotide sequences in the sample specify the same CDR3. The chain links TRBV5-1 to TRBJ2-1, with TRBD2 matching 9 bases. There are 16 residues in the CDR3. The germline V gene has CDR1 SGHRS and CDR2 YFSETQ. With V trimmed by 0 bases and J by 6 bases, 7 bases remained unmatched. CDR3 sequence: CASSLVASGNINEQFF. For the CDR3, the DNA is TGCGCCAGCAGCTTGGTGGCTAGCGGGAATATCAATGAGCAGTTCTTC.

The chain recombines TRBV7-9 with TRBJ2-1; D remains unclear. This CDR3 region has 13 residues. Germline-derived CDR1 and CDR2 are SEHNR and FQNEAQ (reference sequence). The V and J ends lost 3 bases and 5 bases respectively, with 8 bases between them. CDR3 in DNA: TGTGCCAGCAGCTTGGCACAGCACAATGAGCAGTTCTTC. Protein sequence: CASSLAQHNEQFF. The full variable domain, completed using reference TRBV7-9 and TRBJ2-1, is DTGVSQNPRHKITKRGQNVTFRCDPISEHNRLYWYRQTLGQGPEFLTYFQNEAQLEKSRLLSDRFSAERPKGSFSTLEIQRTEQGDSAMYLCASSLAQHNEQFFGPGTRLTVL.

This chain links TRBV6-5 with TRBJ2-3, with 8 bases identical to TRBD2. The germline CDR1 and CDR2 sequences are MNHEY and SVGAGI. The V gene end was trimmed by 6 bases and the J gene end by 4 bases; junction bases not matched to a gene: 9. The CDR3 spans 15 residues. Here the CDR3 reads CASSIRTSPADTQYF. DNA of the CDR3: TGTGCCAGCAGCATCCGGACTAGCCCAGCAGATACGCAGTATTTT.

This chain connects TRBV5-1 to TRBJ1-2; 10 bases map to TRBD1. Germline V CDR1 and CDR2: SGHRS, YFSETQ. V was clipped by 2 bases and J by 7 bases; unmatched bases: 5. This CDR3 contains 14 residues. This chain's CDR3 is CASSFRDRGFGYTF. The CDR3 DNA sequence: TGCGCCAGCAGCTTCCGGGACAGGGGCTTTGGCTACACCTTC.

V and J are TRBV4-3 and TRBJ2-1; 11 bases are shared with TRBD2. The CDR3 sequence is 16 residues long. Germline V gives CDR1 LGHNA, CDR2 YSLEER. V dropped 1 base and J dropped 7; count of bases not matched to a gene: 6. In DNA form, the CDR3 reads TGCGCCAGCAGCCAAGTACCACTAGCGGGAGAAAATGAGCAGTTCTTC. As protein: CASSQVPLAGENEQFF.

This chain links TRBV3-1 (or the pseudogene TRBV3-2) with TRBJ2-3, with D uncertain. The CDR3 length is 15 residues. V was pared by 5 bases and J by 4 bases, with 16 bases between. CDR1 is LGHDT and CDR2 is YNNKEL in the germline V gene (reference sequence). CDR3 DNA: TGTGCCAGCAGCGCACTAATTGGCTCCGCAGATACGCAGTATTTT. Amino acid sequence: CASSALIGSADTQYF.

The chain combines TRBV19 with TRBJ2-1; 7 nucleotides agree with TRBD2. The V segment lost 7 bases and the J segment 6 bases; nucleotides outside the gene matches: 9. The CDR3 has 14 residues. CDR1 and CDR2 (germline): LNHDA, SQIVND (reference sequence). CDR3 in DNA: TGTGCCAGTACCGCTCGGGCTAGCGGCAATGAGCAGTTCTTC. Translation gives CASTARASGNEQFF.

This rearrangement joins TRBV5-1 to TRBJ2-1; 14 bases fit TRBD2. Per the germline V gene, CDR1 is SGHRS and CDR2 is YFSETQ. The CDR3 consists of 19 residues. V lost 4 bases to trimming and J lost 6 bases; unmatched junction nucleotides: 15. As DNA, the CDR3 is TGCGCCAGCAGCCAGCGACCGGGACTAGCGGGAGTAATTACCAATGAGCAGTTCTTC. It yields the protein CASSQRPGLAGVITNEQFF.

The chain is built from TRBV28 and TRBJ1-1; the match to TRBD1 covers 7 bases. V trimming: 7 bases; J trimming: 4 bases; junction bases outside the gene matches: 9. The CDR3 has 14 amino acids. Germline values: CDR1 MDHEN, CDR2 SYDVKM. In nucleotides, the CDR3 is TGTGCCAGCAAGGGGACAGTTTACAGCACTGAAGCTTTCTTT. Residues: CASKGTVYSTEAFF.

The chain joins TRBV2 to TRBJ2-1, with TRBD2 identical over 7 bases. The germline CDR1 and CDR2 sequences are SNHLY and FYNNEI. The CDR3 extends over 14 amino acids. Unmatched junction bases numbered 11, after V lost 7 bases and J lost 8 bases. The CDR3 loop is CASTVNGRLDEQFF. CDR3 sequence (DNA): TGTGCCAGCACCGTTAACGGGAGGCTGGATGAGCAGTTCTTC.

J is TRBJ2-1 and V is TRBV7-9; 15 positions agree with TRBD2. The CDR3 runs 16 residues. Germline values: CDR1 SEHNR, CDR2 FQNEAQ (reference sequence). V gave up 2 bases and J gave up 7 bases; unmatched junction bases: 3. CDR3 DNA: TGTGCCAGCAGCTTACCCGGACTAGCGGGAGGGAATGAGCAGTTCTTC. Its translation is CASSLPGLAGGNEQFF.

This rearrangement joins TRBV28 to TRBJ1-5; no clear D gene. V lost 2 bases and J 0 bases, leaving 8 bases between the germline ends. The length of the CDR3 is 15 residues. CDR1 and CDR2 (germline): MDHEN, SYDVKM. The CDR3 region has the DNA TGTGCCAGCAGTTTAGGAGTGCATAGCAATCAGCCCCAGCATTTT. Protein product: CASSLGVHSNQPQHF.

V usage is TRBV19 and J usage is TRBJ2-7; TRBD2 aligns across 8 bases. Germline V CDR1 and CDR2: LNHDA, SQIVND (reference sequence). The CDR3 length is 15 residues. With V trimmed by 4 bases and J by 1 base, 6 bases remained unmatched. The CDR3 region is CASSTPGLGSYEQYF. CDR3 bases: TGTGCCAGTAGTACTCCGGGACTAGGGTCCTACGAGCAGTACTTC. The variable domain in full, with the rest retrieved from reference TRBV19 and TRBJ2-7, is DGGITQSPKYLFRKEGQNVTLSCEQNLNHDAMYWYRQDPGQGLRLIYYSQIVNDFQKGDIAEGYSVSREKKESFPLTVTSAQKNPTAFYLCASSTPGLGSYEQYFGPGTRLTVT.

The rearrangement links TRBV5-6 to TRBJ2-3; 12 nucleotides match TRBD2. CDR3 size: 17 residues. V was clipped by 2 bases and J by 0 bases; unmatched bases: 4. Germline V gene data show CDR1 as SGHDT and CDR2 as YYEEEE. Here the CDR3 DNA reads TGTGCCAGCAGCTTCGAAGGACTAGCGGGAAGCACAGATACGCAGTATTTT. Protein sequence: CASSFEGLAGSTDTQYF. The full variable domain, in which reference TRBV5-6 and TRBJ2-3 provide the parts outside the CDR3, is DAGVTQSPTHLIKTRGQQVTLRCSPKSGHDTVSWYQQALGQGPQFIFQYYEEEERQRGNFPDRFSGHQFPNYSSELNVNALLLGDSALYLCASSFEGLAGSTDTQYFGPGTRLTVL.

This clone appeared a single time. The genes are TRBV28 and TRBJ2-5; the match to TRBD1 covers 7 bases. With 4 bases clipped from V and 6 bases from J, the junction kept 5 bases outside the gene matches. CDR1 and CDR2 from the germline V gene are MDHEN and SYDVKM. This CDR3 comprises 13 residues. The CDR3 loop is CASSSGQTKTQYF. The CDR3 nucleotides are TGTGCCAGCAGTTCGGGACAGACCAAGACCCAGTACTTC.

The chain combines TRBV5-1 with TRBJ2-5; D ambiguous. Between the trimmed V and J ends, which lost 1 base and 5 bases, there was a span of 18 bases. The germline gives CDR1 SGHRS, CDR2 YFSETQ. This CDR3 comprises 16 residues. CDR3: CASSLNGQTFGETQYF. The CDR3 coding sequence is TGCGCCAGCAGCTTGAATGGGCAGACCTTTGGTGAGACCCAGTACTTC.

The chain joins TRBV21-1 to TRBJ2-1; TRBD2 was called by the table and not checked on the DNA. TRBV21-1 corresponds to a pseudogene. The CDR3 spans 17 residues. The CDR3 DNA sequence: TGTGCCAGCAGCAAAGACGGGAGAAGCGGGAGGGGCTATGAGCAGTTCTTC. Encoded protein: CASSKDGRSGRGYEQFF.

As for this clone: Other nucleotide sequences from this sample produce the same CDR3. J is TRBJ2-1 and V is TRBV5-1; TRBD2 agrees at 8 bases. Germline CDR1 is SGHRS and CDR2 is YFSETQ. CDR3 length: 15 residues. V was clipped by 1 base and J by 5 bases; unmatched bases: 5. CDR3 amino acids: CASSLSGTRNNEQFF. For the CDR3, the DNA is TGCGCCAGCAGCTTGTCAGGGACTAGAAACAATGAGCAGTTCTTC.

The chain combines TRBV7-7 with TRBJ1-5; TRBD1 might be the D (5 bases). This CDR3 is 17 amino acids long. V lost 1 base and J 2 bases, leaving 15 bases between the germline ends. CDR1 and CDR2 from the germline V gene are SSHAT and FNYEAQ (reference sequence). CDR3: CASSLGGGTVGNQPQHF. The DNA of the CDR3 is TGTGCCAGCAGCTTAGGGGGGGGTACCGTGGGCAATCAGCCCCAGCATTTT.